What follows are 21 T cell receptor beta chains derived from one specimen sequenced in a study of long-term antiretroviral therapy in people with HIV. The authors ran the immunoSEQ assay, v3.0, at survey level. Clones were sequenced by immunoSEQ multiplex PCR, and TCRdb holds only the in-frame ones, with some missing. The sample has fewer than 30,000 clones, about 85% seen once. The source was unsorted PBMCs, collected 2.7 years after starting antiretroviral therapy. These receptor sequences come from a man aged 40-49 years with HIV.

The V call is TRBV27, the J call TRBJ2-7; 14 bases agree with TRBD2. The CDR3 extends over 17 amino acids. Germline loops: CDR1 MNHEY, CDR2 SMNVEV (reference sequence). V gave up 3 bases and J gave up 5 bases; unmatched junction bases: 9. CDR3 coding DNA: TGTGCCAGCAGTTTCAAGACTAGCGGGAGGGGGGGTCACGAGCAGTACTTC. Its protein product is CASSFKTSGRGGHEQYF.

The genes are TRBV30 and TRBJ1-2; D might be TRBD1 (6 bases). Looked up from germline, CDR1 is GTSNPN and CDR2 is SVGIG (reference sequence). The V and J ends lost 2 bases and 6 bases respectively, with 19 bases between them. This CDR3 is built from 15 residues. The CDR3 sequence: CAWSQKRQGTDGYTF. The CDR3 DNA reads as TGTGCCTGGAGTCAGAAGAGGCAGGGGACGGATGGCTACACCTTC. Full variable domain (rest looked up from reference TRBV30 and TRBJ1-2): SQTIHQWPATLVQPVGSPLSLECTVEGTSNPNLYWYRQAAGRGLQLLFYSVGIGQISSEVPQNLSASRPQDRQFILSSKKLLLSDSGFYLCAWSQKRQGTDGYTFGSGTRLTVV.

The gene calls are TRBV4-3 and TRBJ2-2; D uncertain. The germline V gene has CDR1 LGHNA and CDR2 YSLEER. CDR3 length: 16 amino acids. V was shortened by 0 bases and J by 5 bases, with 13 bases between the two germline ends. Written as DNA, the CDR3 is TGCGCCAGCAGCCAAGATCTTGGCCCCCGGACCGGGGAGCTGTTTTTT. Amino acid sequence: CASSQDLGPRTGELFF.

The chain couples TRBV7-8 to TRBJ2-4; D may correspond to TRBD1 or TRBD2 (5 bases each). With 5 bases removed from V and 0 bases from J, the gap between germline ends came to 11 bases. The CDR3 has 15 residues. CDR1 SGHVS and CDR2 FQNEAQ come from the germline V gene. The CDR3 loop is CASSRDGVAKNIQYF. As DNA, the CDR3 is TGTGCCAGCAGCCGGGACGGTGTAGCCAAAAACATTCAGTACTTC. Based on the CDR3 plus reference TRBV7-8 and TRBJ2-4, the full variable domain is GAGVSQSPRYKVAKRGQDVALRCDPISGHVSLFWYQQALGQGPEFLTYFQNEAQLDKSGLPSDRFFAERPEGSVSTLKIQRTQQEDSAVYLCASSRDGVAKNIQYFGAGTRLSVL.

This chain connects TRBV2 to TRBJ2-3; D is possibly TRBD1 (6 bases). V dropped 8 bases and J dropped 2 bases, with 20 bases sitting between them. The V gene's germline CDR1 is SNHLY and CDR2 FYNNEI. The length of the CDR3 is 16 residues. The DNA for the CDR3 is TGTGCCAGCTGCCCGTTTAACTGGGACAACACAGATACGCAGTATTTT. This sequence encodes CASCPFNWDNTDTQYF.

This chain connects TRBV6-5 to TRBJ1-2; tentatively, D is TRBD1 (5 bases). Between the trimmed V and J ends, which lost 8 bases and 4 bases, there was a span of 14 bases. CDR3 length: 13 residues. Germline assignment: CDR1 MNHEY and CDR2 SVGAGI. In DNA, the CDR3 is TGTGCCAGCGGCGACAGTCAGGTCTATGGCTACACCTTC. Protein sequence: CASGDSQVYGYTF.

V usage is TRBV28 and J usage is TRBJ2-7; D gene unclear. Trimming stripped 7 bases from V and 0 bases from J, with 10 bases between. The CDR3 spans 13 residues. Germline CDR1 reads MDHEN; CDR2 reads SYDVKM. The CDR3 protein is CASKVDISYEQYF. The CDR3 bases are TGTGCCAGCAAGGTCGACATCTCCTACGAGCAGTACTTC.

The rearrangement links TRBV15 to TRBJ2-2; 8 positions match TRBD1. Germline V lookup: CDR1 LNHNV, CDR2 YYDKDF (reference sequence). V was pared by 5 bases and J by 5 bases, with 4 bases of the junction left unmatched. This CDR3 is built from 14 residues. CDR3 coding DNA: TGTGCCACCAGCGACAGGGGCGAGACCGGGGAGCTGTTTTTT. This gives the protein CATSDRGETGELFF. The full variable domain, rest sourced from reference TRBV15 and TRBJ2-2, is DAMVIQNPRYQVTQFGKPVTLSCSQTLNHNVMYWYQQKSSQAPKLLFHYYDKDFNNEADTPDNFQSRRPNTSFCFLDIRSPGLGDTAMYLCATSDRGETGELFFGEGSRLTVL.

V gene TRBV10-1 combines with J gene TRBJ2-5, with 15 bases that match TRBD2. This CDR3 is 18 amino acids long. From germline, CDR1 is WNHNN and CDR2 SYGVQD (reference sequence). After removal of 3 bases from V and 3 bases from J, the junction contained 8 bases not matched to a gene. CDR3 coding DNA: TGCGCCAGCAGTGATGGACTAGCGGGGGGGCCTTCGGAAGAGACCCAGTACTTC. Its translation: CASSDGLAGGPSEETQYF.

The V and J genes are TRBV7-9 and TRBJ1-5; TRBD1 is a possible D gene (5 bases). Germline assignment: CDR1 SEHNR and CDR2 FQNEAQ (reference sequence). The CDR3 extends over 14 amino acids. V shed 1 base and J shed 6 bases, with 10 bases lying between them. The CDR3 sequence is CASSLGGTFQPQHF. The CDR3 DNA reads as TGTGCCAGCAGCTTAGGGGGGACGTTTCAGCCCCAGCATTTT.

This rearrangement joins TRBV5-1 to TRBJ1-2; a weak D match, TRBD1 (6 bases). CDR3 length: 15 residues. Trimming cost V 5 bases and J 11 bases, with 25 bases left between them. The germline V gene has CDR1 SGHRS and CDR2 YFSETQ. DNA for the CDR3: TGCGCCAGCAGTCAACGGGACACCTACCTAGCTGGGTACACCTTC. As protein: CASSQRDTYLAGYTF.

This clone was seen just once. This rearrangement joins TRBV27 to TRBJ2-6, with D possibly TRBD2 on 5 matching bases. From germline, CDR1 is MNHEY and CDR2 SMNVEV (reference sequence). The CDR3 is 16 amino acids. Trimming cost V 0 bases and J 0 bases, with 6 bases left between them. CDR3 region: CASSLSGVSGANVLTF. In nucleotides, the CDR3 is TGTGCCAGCAGTTTATCCGGGGTCTCTGGGGCCAACGTCCTGACTTTC.

CDR3 nucleotides: TGTGCCTGGACCCCGGGACAGGGGCGGCGCGAGCAGTACTTC. This sequence encodes CAWTPGQGRREQYF. The chain is built from TRBV30 and TRBJ2-7; 10 bases line up with TRBD1. This CDR3 is 14 amino acids long. The V gene end was trimmed by 4 bases and the J gene end by 6 bases; junction bases not matched to a gene: 9. From germline, CDR1 is GTSNPN and CDR2 SVGIG (reference sequence). The full variable domain, in which reference TRBV30 and TRBJ2-7 provide the parts outside the CDR3, is SQTIHQWPATLVQPVGSPLSLECTVEGTSNPNLYWYRQAAGRGLQLLFYSVGIGQISSEVPQNLSASRPQDRQFILSSKKLLLSDSGFYLCAWTPGQGRREQYFGPGTRLTVT.

J is TRBJ1-5 and V is TRBV27; TRBD1 matches at 9 bases. From germline, CDR1 is MNHEY and CDR2 SMNVEV (reference sequence). Germline trimming cut 2 bases from V and 5 bases from J; bases unmatched to any gene: 1. The CDR3 spans 14 residues. The CDR3 nucleotides read TGTGCCAGCAGTTTAGGACAGGGGCATCAGCCCCAGCATTTT. Its protein product is CASSLGQGHQPQHF.

The chain is built from TRBV4-1 and TRBJ2-7; 9 bases fit TRBD2. Trimming took 0 bases from V and 7 from J; bases not matched to a gene: 13. CDR1 is MGHRA, CDR2 YSYEKL, per germline. The CDR3 is made up of 17 amino acids. The CDR3 here is CASSQEQPERGVDEQYF. The CDR3 DNA sequence: TGCGCCAGCAGCCAAGAACAGCCGGAGCGGGGGGTTGATGAGCAGTACTTC.

This chain connects TRBV6-5 to TRBJ2-7; D assignment may be TRBD1 or TRBD2 (5 bases each). CDR1 MNHEY and CDR2 SVGAGI come from the germline V gene. The germline V and J ends were trimmed by 10 bases and 2 bases, with 15 bases remaining between them. This CDR3 is built from 13 residues. CDR3 sequence reads: CATYGDGTYEQYF. In nucleotides, the CDR3 is TGTGCCACCTACGGGGACGGAACCTACGAGCAGTACTTC.

The chain uses TRBV7-2 and TRBJ2-7; D unresolved. The V end lost 4 bases, the J end lost 6 bases, and 16 bases lay between the germline ends. The CDR3 has 14 residues. Germline CDR1 SGHTA, CDR2 FQGNSA. For the CDR3, the DNA is TGTGCCAGCAGCTCCCTGTGGACCGTCCCCGAGCAGTACTTC. This translates into CASSSLWTVPEQYF. The variable domain in full, completed from reference TRBV7-2 and TRBJ2-7, reads GAGVSQSPSNKVTEKGKDVELRCDPISGHTALYWYRQSLGQGLEFLIYFQGNSAPDKSGLPSDRFSAERTGGSVSTLTIQRTQQEDSAVYLCASSSLWTVPEQYFGPGTRLTVT.

The V call is TRBV11-3, the J call TRBJ2-1, with TRBD2 identical over 13 bases. With V trimmed by 0 bases and J by 7 bases, 3 bases remained unmatched. Germline V gene sequence: CDR1 SGHNT, CDR2 YENEEA. This CDR3 has 16 residues. The CDR3 sequence is CASSLETSGRKNEQFF. In DNA, the CDR3 is TGTGCCAGCAGCTTAGAGACTAGCGGGAGGAAGAATGAGCAGTTCTTC. The whole variable domain, filled in from reference TRBV11-3 and TRBJ2-1, reads EAGVVQSPRYKIIEKKQPVAFWCNPISGHNTLYWYLQNLGQGPELLIRYENEEAVDDSQLPKDRFSAERLKGVDSTLKIQPAELGDSAVYLCASSLETSGRKNEQFFGPGTRLTVL.

Note on this clone: One end of the junction fails to match germline, which may point to a read error. V gene TRBV28 combines with J gene TRBJ2-3; 10 nucleotides line up with TRBD1. Germline V lookup: CDR1 MDHEN, CDR2 SYDVKM. The CDR3 sequence is 13 residues long. CDR3 DNA: TGTGCCAGCAGTTCGGGACAGGGGAACGCGGGGATTTTT. This codes for CASSSGQGNAGIF.

The rearrangement joins TRBV4-3 to TRBJ2-3, with TRBD2 identical over 12 bases. Trimming cost V 1 base and J 7 bases; bases outside gene matches: 9. The CDR3 has 17 amino acids. Germline V gives CDR1 LGHNA, CDR2 YSLEER. CDR3 protein: CASSQALTSGRHNTQYF. The CDR3 bases are TGCGCCAGCAGCCAAGCCCTGACTAGCGGGAGACATAATACGCAGTATTTT.

The rearrangement joins TRBV11-2 to TRBJ1-1; D call uncertain. V was trimmed by 1 base and J by 1 base, leaving 7 bases between them. The CDR3 totals 14 residues. Germline assignment: CDR1 SGHAT and CDR2 FQNNGV. The chain's CDR3 is CASSLVDQNTEAFF. Here the CDR3 DNA reads TGTGCCAGCAGCTTAGTTGACCAGAACACTGAAGCTTTCTTT.